The source of this T cell receptor beta chain is a study of blood T cell repertoires in COVID-19. TCRdb's table, derived via immunoSEQ multiplex PCR, lists solely in-frame clones and lacks some. The sample holds about 160,000 clones; about 90% are singletons and the top ten take 5.5% to 7.5%. This receptor was obtained from a man aged 80 or over with acute or convalescent COVID-19. Specimen: peripheral blood.

CDR3 sequence reads: CAKEGQLNTEAFF. In DNA form, the CDR3 reads TGTGCCAAGGAGGGACAGCTGAACACTGAAGCTTTCTTT. This rearrangement joins TRBV19 to TRBJ1-1, with 7 bases that match TRBD1. Trimming cost V 10 bases and J 0 bases; bases outside gene matches: 5. The CDR3 covers 13 residues. CDR1 and CDR2 from the germline V gene are LNHDA and SQIVND (reference sequence).